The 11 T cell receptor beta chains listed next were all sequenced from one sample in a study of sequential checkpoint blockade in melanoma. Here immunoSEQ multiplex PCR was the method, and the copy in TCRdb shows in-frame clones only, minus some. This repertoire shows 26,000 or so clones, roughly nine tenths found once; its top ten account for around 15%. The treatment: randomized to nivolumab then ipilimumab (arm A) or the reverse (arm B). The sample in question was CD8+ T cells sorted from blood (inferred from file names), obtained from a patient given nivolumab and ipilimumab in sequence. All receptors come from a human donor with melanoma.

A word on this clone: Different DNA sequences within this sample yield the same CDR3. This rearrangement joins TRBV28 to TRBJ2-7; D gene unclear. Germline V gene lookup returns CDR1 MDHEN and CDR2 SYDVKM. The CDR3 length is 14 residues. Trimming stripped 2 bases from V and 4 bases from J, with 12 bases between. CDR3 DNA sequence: TGTGCCAGCAGTTTAAGGCTGGCGGCATACGAGCAGTACTTC. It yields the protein CASSLRLAAYEQYF.

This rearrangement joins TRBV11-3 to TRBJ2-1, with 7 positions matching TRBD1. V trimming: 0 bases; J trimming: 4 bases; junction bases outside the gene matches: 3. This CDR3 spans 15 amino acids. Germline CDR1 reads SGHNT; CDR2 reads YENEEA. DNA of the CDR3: TGTGCCAGCAGCTTAGAAGGGACAGTTTACAATGAGCAGTTCTTC. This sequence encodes CASSLEGTVYNEQFF. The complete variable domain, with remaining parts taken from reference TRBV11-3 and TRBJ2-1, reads EAGVVQSPRYKIIEKKQPVAFWCNPISGHNTLYWYLQNLGQGPELLIRYENEEAVDDSQLPKDRFSAERLKGVDSTLKIQPAELGDSAVYLCASSLEGTVYNEQFFGPGTRLTVL.

The CDR3 sequence is CASSVTGGNYGYTF. DNA for the CDR3: TGTGCCAGCAGTGTAACAGGGGGGAACTATGGCTACACCTTC. The V call is TRBV27, the J call TRBJ1-2; TRBD1 aligns across 8 bases. Germline-derived CDR1 and CDR2 are MNHEY and SMNVEV (reference sequence). V lost 5 bases, J lost 2 bases, and 4 bases stayed unmatched. This CDR3 has 14 residues.

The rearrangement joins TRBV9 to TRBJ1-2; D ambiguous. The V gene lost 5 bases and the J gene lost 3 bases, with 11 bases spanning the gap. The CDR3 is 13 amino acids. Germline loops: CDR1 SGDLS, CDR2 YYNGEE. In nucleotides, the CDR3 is TGTGCCAGCAGGGGAGCGAGCGACTATGGCTACACCTTC. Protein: CASRGASDYGYTF.

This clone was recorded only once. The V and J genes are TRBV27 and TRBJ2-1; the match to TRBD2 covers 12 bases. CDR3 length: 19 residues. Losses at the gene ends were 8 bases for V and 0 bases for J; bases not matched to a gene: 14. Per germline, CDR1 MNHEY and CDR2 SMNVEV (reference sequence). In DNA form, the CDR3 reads TGTGCCAGCGATAAAGGGACTAGCGGGCCCCGAAGCTCCTACAATGAGCAGTTCTTC. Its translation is CASDKGTSGPRSSYNEQFF.

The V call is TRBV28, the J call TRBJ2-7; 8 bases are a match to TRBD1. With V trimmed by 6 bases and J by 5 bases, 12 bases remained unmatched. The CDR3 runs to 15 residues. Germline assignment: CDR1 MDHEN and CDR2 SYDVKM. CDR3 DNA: TGTGCCAGCAGCTTCAGGGACAGGCCACCAAACGAGCAGTACTTC. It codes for CASSFRDRPPNEQYF. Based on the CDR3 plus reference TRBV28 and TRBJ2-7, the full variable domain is DVKVTQSSRYLVKRTGEKVFLECVQDMDHENMFWYRQDPGLGLRLIYFSYDVKMKEKGDIPEGYSVSREKKERFSLILESASTNQTSMYLCASSFRDRPPNEQYFGPGTRLTVT.

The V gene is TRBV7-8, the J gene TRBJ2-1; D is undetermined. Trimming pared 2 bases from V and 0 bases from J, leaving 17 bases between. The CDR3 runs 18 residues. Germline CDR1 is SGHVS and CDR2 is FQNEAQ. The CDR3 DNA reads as TGTGCCAGCAGCTTAATTGGCTACAGTACAAGCTCCTACAATGAGCAGTTCTTC. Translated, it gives CASSLIGYSTSSYNEQFF.

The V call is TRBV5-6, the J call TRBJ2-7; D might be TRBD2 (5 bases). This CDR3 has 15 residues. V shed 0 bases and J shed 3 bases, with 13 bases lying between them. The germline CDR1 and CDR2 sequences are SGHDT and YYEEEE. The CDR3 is CASSLGGLPNYEQYF. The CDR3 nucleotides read TGTGCCAGCAGCTTGGGAGGGTTGCCAAACTACGAGCAGTACTTC. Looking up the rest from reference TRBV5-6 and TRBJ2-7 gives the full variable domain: DAGVTQSPTHLIKTRGQQVTLRCSPKSGHDTVSWYQQALGQGPQFIFQYYEEEERQRGNFPDRFSGHQFPNYSSELNVNALLLGDSALYLCASSLGGLPNYEQYFGPGTRLTVT.

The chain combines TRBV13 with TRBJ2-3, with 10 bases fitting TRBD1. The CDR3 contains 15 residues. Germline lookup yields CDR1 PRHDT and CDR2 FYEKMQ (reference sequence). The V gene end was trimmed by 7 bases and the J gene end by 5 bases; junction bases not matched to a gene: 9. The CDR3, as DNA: TGTGCCAGCACCGGACAGGGGGATGCAGGAGATACGCAGTATTTT. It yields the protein CASTGQGDAGDTQYF.

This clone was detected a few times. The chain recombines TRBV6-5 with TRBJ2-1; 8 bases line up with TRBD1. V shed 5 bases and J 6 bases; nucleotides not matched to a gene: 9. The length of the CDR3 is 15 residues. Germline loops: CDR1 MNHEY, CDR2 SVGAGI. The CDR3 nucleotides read TGTGCCAGCAGTAGAGAGGGGACAGGATCCAATGAGCAGTTCTTC. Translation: CASSREGTGSNEQFF.

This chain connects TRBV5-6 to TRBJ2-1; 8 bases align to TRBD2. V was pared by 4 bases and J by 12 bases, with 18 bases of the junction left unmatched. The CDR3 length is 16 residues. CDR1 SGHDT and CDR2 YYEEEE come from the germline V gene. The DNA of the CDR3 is TGTGCCAGCAGCATCAACCCGGGGGGGCTAGCCTCACTGCAGTTCTTC. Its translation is CASSINPGGLASLQFF.